Below, one T cell receptor beta chain is given with its context. The sample comes from a study of control samples from healthy donors and cancer patients. Libraries were prepared by immunoSEQ multiplex PCR; TCRdb keeps only in-frame clonotypes and omits some of them. The repertoire holds 150,000 to 200,000 clones, with 90% to 95% as singletons. V lost 5 bases to trimming and J lost 4 bases; unmatched junction nucleotides: 1. The germline V gene has CDR1 LNHDA and CDR2 SQIVND (reference sequence). This CDR3 contains 13 residues. This sequence joins TRBV19 and TRBJ2-5, with 10 nucleotides matching TRBD1. The receptor comes from a young man in good health. Sample: blood. This chain's CDR3 is CASSRTGGETQYF. The CDR3 region has the DNA TGTGCCAGTAGTCGGACAGGGGGAGAGACCCAGTACTTC.